These 24 T cell receptor beta chains were all obtained from the same sample, sequenced in a study of blood T cell repertoires in COVID-19. This table comes from immunoSEQ multiplex PCR, and its TCRdb copy is limited to in-frame clones, with some not included. The sample gives around 46,000 clones, about 87% of which show up once; more than 2% is in the top ten. The specimen sequenced was peripheral blood. The origin of the receptors is a woman older than 75 with COVID-19, enrolled during active disease.

The chain links TRBV2 to TRBJ1-5; tentatively, D is TRBD1 (6 bases). V lost 2 bases, J lost 4 bases, and 15 bases lay in between. The germline V gene has CDR1 SNHLY and CDR2 FYNNEI. CDR3 size: 16 residues. The CDR3 bases are TGTGCCAGCAGTGAATGGGCCAGGGGTTGGAATCAGCCCCAGCATTTT. Protein sequence: CASSEWARGWNQPQHF.

A few counts support this clone. J is TRBJ2-1 and V is TRBV20-1, with D perhaps matching TRBD2 (5 bases). Germline CDR1 and CDR2: DFQATT and SNEGSKA (reference sequence). Trimming took 2 bases from V and 12 from J, leaving 11 bases between them. The CDR3 runs 11 residues. CDR3 sequence reads: CSARPEEVQFF. As DNA, the CDR3 is TGCAGTGCTAGACCCGAGGAGGTGCAGTTCTTC.

The rearrangement uses TRBV9 and TRBJ2-1, with 10 bases lining up with TRBD2. The germline V gene encodes CDR1 SGDLS and CDR2 YYNGEE. This CDR3 is built from 16 residues. The V segment lost 0 bases and the J segment 4 bases; nucleotides outside the gene matches: 4. CDR3 loop: CASSVEVAGGYNEQFF. The CDR3 nucleotides are TGTGCCAGCAGCGTAGAAGTAGCGGGAGGTTACAATGAGCAGTTCTTC.

The chain joins TRBV6-5 to TRBJ1-5, with D perhaps matching TRBD1 (6 bases). The V and J ends lost 7 bases and 7 bases respectively, with 14 bases between them. Germline loops: CDR1 MNHEY, CDR2 SVGAGI. CDR3 length: 13 amino acids. CDR3 bases: TGTGCCAGCATGAGGGGGGGAGAACAGCCCCAGCATTTT. Protein sequence: CASMRGGEQPQHF.

The CDR3 is CASSENLRLAGEETQYF. The CDR3 DNA reads TGCGCCAGCAGTGAGAATCTACGACTAGCGGGGGAAGAGACCCAGTACTTC. V usage is TRBV10-1 and J usage is TRBJ2-5; 12 bases match TRBD2. V lost 2 bases and J lost 3; bases outside the gene matches: 7. The germline gives CDR1 WNHNN, CDR2 SYGVQD (reference sequence). The CDR3 consists of 17 residues.

The chain combines TRBV19 with TRBJ1-2; 7 positions agree with TRBD1. The germline V gene encodes CDR1 LNHDA and CDR2 SQIVND (reference sequence). Unmatched junction bases numbered 5, after V lost 0 bases and J lost 4 bases. CDR3 length: 15 residues. CDR3 sequence (DNA): TGTGCCAGTAGTATAGATCCCGGGACAGCCTATGGCTACACCTTC. Translating it yields CASSIDPGTAYGYTF.

V gene TRBV6-6 combines with J gene TRBJ2-2; 9 bases align to TRBD2. J gave up 4 bases and V 6 bases, and 3 bases lay outside the gene matches. This CDR3 has 14 residues. CDR1 is MNHNY and CDR2 is SVGAGI in the germline V gene (reference sequence). The CDR3 sequence is CASSPRGGTGELFF. For the CDR3, the DNA is TGTGCCAGCAGCCCGCGGGGGGGCACCGGGGAGCTGTTTTTT.

The V call is TRBV7-2, the J call TRBJ2-1; D uncertain. Between the trimmed V and J ends, which lost 1 base and 0 bases, there was a span of 4 bases. The CDR3 contains 14 residues. In germline, CDR1 is SGHTA, CDR2 FQGNSA. The CDR3 region has the DNA TGTGCCAGCAGCTTAGACGGCTCCTACAATGAGCAGTTCTTC. This translates into CASSLDGSYNEQFF.

The chain is built from TRBV5-5 and TRBJ1-5; 7 positions match TRBD1. The V gene's germline CDR1 is SGHKS and CDR2 YYEKEE (reference sequence). V gave up 1 base and J gave up 2 bases; unmatched junction bases: 3. This CDR3 is 15 amino acids long. The DNA of the CDR3 is TGTGCCAGCAGCTTGCAGGGGGGTGGCAATCAGCCCCAGCATTTT. As protein: CASSLQGGGNQPQHF.

The chain recombines TRBV28 with TRBJ2-2; D may be TRBD2 (5 bases). Trimming left V 6 bases short and J 6 bases short, with 8 bases between. There are 12 residues in the CDR3. Germline CDR1 MDHEN, CDR2 SYDVKM. CDR3 DNA: TGTGCCAGCAGGGAGGCACCCGGGGAGCTGTTTTTT. This sequence encodes CASREAPGELFF.

The V call is TRBV18, the J call TRBJ2-1; D possibly corresponds to TRBD2 (5 bases). V lost 1 base, J lost 0 bases, and 16 bases lay in between. The CDR3 consists of 18 residues. Germline loops: CDR1 KGHSH, CDR2 LQKENI. As DNA, the CDR3 is TGTGCCAGCTCACCACTACACACCGGGGATCCCTCCTACAATGAGCAGTTCTTC. It specifies CASSPLHTGDPSYNEQFF.

This chain links TRBV14 with TRBJ1-6; the D is unclear. CDR1 SGHDN and CDR2 FVKESK come from the germline V gene. There are 14 residues in the CDR3. The V end lost 4 bases, the J end lost 9 bases, and 13 bases lay between the germline ends. The CDR3: CASSLELLSSPLHF. The CDR3 DNA follows: TGTGCCAGCAGCCTCGAACTTCTTAGTTCACCCCTCCACTTT.

This clone was detected a few times. The chain is built from TRBV19 and TRBJ1-5; no clear D. The CDR3 consists of 14 residues. The V and J ends lost 6 bases and 7 bases respectively, with 16 bases between them. Germline lookup yields CDR1 LNHDA and CDR2 SQIVND (reference sequence). CDR3 DNA: TGTGCCAGTAGCACCAGGAGGGTTCACCAGCCCCAGCATTTT. Translation gives CASSTRRVHQPQHF.

The V and J genes are TRBV11-3 and TRBJ2-1, with TRBD2 identical over 9 bases. V gave up 0 bases and J gave up 5 bases; unmatched junction bases: 8. The CDR3 runs 17 residues. From germline, CDR1 is SGHNT and CDR2 YENEEA. The CDR3 loop reads CASSLDSSGSFHNEQFF. The CDR3 nucleotides are TGTGCCAGCAGCTTAGATAGTAGCGGGAGCTTCCACAATGAGCAGTTCTTC.

This clone occurred once. The chain recombines TRBV4-1 with TRBJ2-3; 8 bases are a match to TRBD2. The CDR3 is made up of 14 amino acids. V lost 6 bases to trimming and J lost 4 bases; unmatched junction nucleotides: 6. Germline assignment: CDR1 MGHRA and CDR2 YSYEKL. This CDR3 reads CASRPGGGSDTQYF. In DNA form, the CDR3 reads TGCGCCAGCAGACCCGGCGGGGGGTCAGATACGCAGTATTTT.

This chain links TRBV2 with TRBJ2-6, with D possibly being TRBD2 (5 bases). From germline, CDR1 is SNHLY and CDR2 FYNNEI. V lost 8 bases, J lost 4 bases, and 9 bases lay in between. The CDR3 consists of 13 residues. The CDR3 DNA reads as TGTGCCAGCCGGACGGGAGGGGCCAACGTCCTGACTTTC. Amino acids: CASRTGGANVLTF.

This chain links TRBV5-1 with TRBJ1-1, with TRBD1 as a possible D gene (5 bases). The CDR3 is 12 amino acids. Germline-derived CDR1 and CDR2 are SGHRS and YFSETQ. The germline V and J ends were trimmed by 5 bases and 4 bases, with 9 bases remaining between them. This CDR3 reads CASSVQGTEAFF. CDR3 bases: TGCGCCAGCAGTGTGCAGGGCACTGAAGCTTTCTTT.

The chain combines TRBV6-6 with TRBJ1-4; 9 bases fit TRBD1. The CDR3 sequence is 16 residues long. CDR1 is MNHNY and CDR2 is SVGAGI in the germline V gene (reference sequence). J gave up 2 bases and V 6 bases, and 7 bases lay outside the gene matches. CDR3 coding DNA: TGTGCCAGCAGGAGGACAGGGGCCGGGACTAATGAAAAACTGTTTTTT. This gives the protein CASRRTGAGTNEKLFF.

The chain joins TRBV30 to TRBJ2-2; tentative D call: TRBD1 (5 bases). Germline V gene data show CDR1 as GTSNPN and CDR2 as SVGIG (reference sequence). V lost 3 bases to trimming and J lost 6 bases, with 14 bases between them. This CDR3 is built from 14 residues. CDR3 in DNA: TGTGCCTGGAGCGCTACCAGGGTTGCCGGGGAGCTGTTTTTT. Protein: CAWSATRVAGELFF.

This sequence joins TRBV7-2 and TRBJ1-5; maybe TRBD1 (6 bases). CDR3 length equals 15 residues. Germline CDR1 and CDR2: SGHTA and FQGNSA. Trimming cost V 5 bases and J 3 bases, with 14 bases left between them. The chain's CDR3 is CASSQNRVNNQPQHF. The CDR3 DNA is TGTGCCAGCAGCCAAAACAGGGTTAACAATCAGCCCCAGCATTTT.

The rearrangement uses TRBV2 and TRBJ1-6, with a tentative D call TRBD1 (5 bases). This CDR3 is 16 amino acids long. V was shortened by 6 bases and J by 8 bases, with 20 bases between the two germline ends. Germline CDR1 SNHLY, CDR2 FYNNEI. The CDR3 loop reads CASSRDFLDGHSPLHF. The CDR3 bases are TGTGCCAGCAGCCGGGACTTCCTGGATGGTCATTCACCCCTCCACTTT.

The chain is built from TRBV4-1 and TRBJ1-2; D may be TRBD1 (6 bases). V lost 3 bases to trimming and J lost 3 bases, with 11 bases between them. This CDR3 comprises 14 residues. Germline V lookup: CDR1 MGHRA, CDR2 YSYEKL. The chain's CDR3 is CASSQGRGHYGYTF. The CDR3 coding sequence is TGCGCCAGCAGCCAGGGCAGGGGTCACTATGGCTACACCTTC.

The chain couples TRBV6-6 to TRBJ1-1, with D hard to call. The CDR3 totals 14 residues. The V gene's germline CDR1 is MNHNY and CDR2 SVGAGI (reference sequence). The V and J ends lost 6 bases and 5 bases respectively, with 16 bases between them. This CDR3 is CASRLPMEVTEAFF. CDR3 DNA: TGTGCCAGCAGACTCCCCATGGAGGTTACTGAAGCTTTCTTT.

The chain is built from TRBV11-3 and TRBJ2-3; TRBD1 matches 7 bases. This CDR3 is built from 15 residues. V shed 4 bases and J 2 bases; nucleotides not matched to a gene: 6. Germline assignment: CDR1 SGHNT and CDR2 YENEEA. The CDR3 here is CASSSGQRFTDTQYF. As DNA, the CDR3 is TGTGCCAGCAGCTCGGGACAGCGATTCACAGATACGCAGTATTTT.